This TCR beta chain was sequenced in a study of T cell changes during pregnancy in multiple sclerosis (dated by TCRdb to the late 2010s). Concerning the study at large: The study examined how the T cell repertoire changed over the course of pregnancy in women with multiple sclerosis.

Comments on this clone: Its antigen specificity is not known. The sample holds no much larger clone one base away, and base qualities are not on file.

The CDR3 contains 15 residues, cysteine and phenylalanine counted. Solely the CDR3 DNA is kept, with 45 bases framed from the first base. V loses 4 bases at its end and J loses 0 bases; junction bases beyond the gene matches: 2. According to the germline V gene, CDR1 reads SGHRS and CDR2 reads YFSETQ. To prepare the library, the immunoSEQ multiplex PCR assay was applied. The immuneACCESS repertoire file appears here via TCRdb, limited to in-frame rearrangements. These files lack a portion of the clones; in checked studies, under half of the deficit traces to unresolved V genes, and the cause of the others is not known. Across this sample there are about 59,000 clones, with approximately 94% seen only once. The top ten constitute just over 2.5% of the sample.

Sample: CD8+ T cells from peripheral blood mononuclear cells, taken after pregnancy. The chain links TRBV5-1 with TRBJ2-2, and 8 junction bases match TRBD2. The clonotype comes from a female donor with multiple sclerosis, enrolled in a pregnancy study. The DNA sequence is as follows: TGCGCCAGCAGCCCTAGCGGGTCGAACACCGGGGAGCTGTTTTTT. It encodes CASSPSGSNTGELFF.